The 30 T cell receptor beta chains listed next were all sequenced from one sample in a study of T cell repertoires in cytomegalovirus infection. TCRdb analysed the reads with MiXCR anew, one entry per CDR3 protein. The table lists 57,000 or so distinct CDR3 sequences, 25% to 40% of them singletons. These receptors are not linked to any known antigen. The material sequenced was PBMCs, sequenced either directly or after in vitro stimulation (not recorded which). Every receptor here comes from a human donor in good health (CMV status not recorded). Some clones in this sample may be carry-over from other donors' samples.

The rearrangement links TRBV6-2 or TRBV6-3 to TRBJ1-2; 7 nucleotides agree with TRBD1. The CDR3 covers 14 residues. Germline loops: CDR1 MNHEY, CDR2 SVGEGT. The V and J ends lost 4 bases and 1 base, in that order; junction bases with no gene match: 3. CDR3 nucleotide sequence: TGTGCCAGCAGTTGGACAGGACTTAACTATGGCTACACCTTC. Protein product: CASSWTGLNYGYTF.

The V gene is TRBV6-5, the J gene TRBJ1-1, with 7 bases that match TRBD1. Germline assignment: CDR1 MNHEY and CDR2 SVGAGI. The CDR3 consists of 15 residues. The V and J ends lost 8 bases and 3 bases, in that order; junction bases with no gene match: 12. CDR3 residues: CASRWQYRGHTEAFF. CDR3 in DNA: TGTGCCAGCCGCTGGCAATACAGGGGCCACACTGAAGCTTTCTTT.

As concerns this clonotype: The junction departs from the called germline gene at one end, perhaps through a read error. The chain has TRBV5-3 and TRBJ2-7, with 8 bases lining up with TRBD1. TRBV5-3 is known as an ORF, though its function is uncertain. CDR3 length equals 14 residues. The CDR3 region is CASSFDRGRLEQYF. CDR3 nucleotide sequence: TGTGCCAGCAGCTTCGACAGGGGACGGCTCGAGCAGTACTTC.

The chain joins TRBV20-1 to TRBJ2-7; 7 bases agree with TRBD2. The CDR3 covers 12 residues. The germline CDR1 and CDR2 sequences are DFQATT and SNEGSKA (reference sequence). The V and J ends lost 0 bases and 7 bases, in that order; junction bases with no gene match: 3. The CDR3 nucleotides read TGCAGTGCTAGAGATGGGGGGGGAGAGCAGTACTTC. Protein sequence: CSARDGGGEQYF.

In its sample, this clonotype was seen a few times. The chain recombines TRBV19 with TRBJ1-1, with D hard to call. The CDR3 extends over 15 amino acids. In germline, CDR1 is LNHDA, CDR2 SQIVND (reference sequence). V lost 10 bases, J lost 3 bases, and 21 bases lay in between. CDR3 DNA: TGTGCCACCTCCCAGGAATGGGCTTGGGACACTGAAGCTTTCTTT. Translated: CATSQEWAWDTEAFF.

J is TRBJ1-1 and V is TRBV19, with unresolved D. V was cut by 3 bases and J by 7 bases, with 6 bases left in between. The CDR3 totals 11 residues. CDR1 is LNHDA and CDR2 is SQIVND in the germline V gene (reference sequence). In nucleotides, the CDR3 is TGTGCCAGTAGTATGCGGGGTGAAGCTTTCTTT. Protein product: CASSMRGEAFF.

This chain connects TRBV4-1 to TRBJ1-4; D gene unclear. Trimming stripped 4 bases from V and 0 bases from J, with 9 bases between. This CDR3 spans 15 amino acids. Germline assignment: CDR1 MGHRA and CDR2 YSYEKL. CDR3 protein: CASSRGVATNEKLFF. The CDR3, as DNA: TGCGCCAGCAGCCGCGGGGTAGCAACTAATGAAAAACTGTTTTTT.

The rearrangement links TRBV2 to TRBJ1-4, with D unclear. The CDR3 has 14 amino acids. Germline V gene lookup returns CDR1 SNHLY and CDR2 FYNNEI. V shed 8 bases and J shed 0 bases, with 10 bases lying between them. CDR3 in DNA: TGTGCCAGCGGCTACCTTGCAACTAATGAAAAACTGTTTTTT. Residues: CASGYLATNEKLFF.

This chain uses TRBV12-3 or TRBV12-4 with TRBJ2-2, with 10 bases aligning to TRBD2. This CDR3 region has 19 residues. With V trimmed by 3 bases and J by 1 base, 11 bases remained unmatched. Written as DNA, the CDR3 is TGTGCCAGCAGTTTTCGAACGGTTAGCGGGGGGCTGAACACCGGGGAGCTGTTTTTT. Translating it yields CASSFRTVSGGLNTGELFF.

The chain couples TRBV20-1 to TRBJ2-3; D is unclear. The ends were cut back, 2 bases at V and 0 bases at J, with 6 bases in the middle. This CDR3 is 13 amino acids long. Germline CDR1 reads DFQATT; CDR2 reads SNEGSKA (reference sequence). Here the CDR3 reads CSARLGSTDTQYF. The CDR3 DNA follows: TGCAGTGCTAGATTGGGCAGCACAGATACGCAGTATTTT.

This clonotype was seen a handful of times. The J gene is TRBJ2-7, the V gene TRBV7-9; possibly TRBD1 for D (6 bases). This CDR3 has 14 amino acids. Trimming took off 1 base at V and 2 bases at J, with 9 bases between the two ends. Germline V gives CDR1 SEHNR, CDR2 FQNEAQ (reference sequence). CDR3 coding DNA: TGTGCCAGCAGCTTAGGGACAGAAGCCTACGAGCAGTACTTC. Translation: CASSLGTEAYEQYF.

This clonotype was seen more than once but under ten times. A much larger clone differs from this one at a single base, so this may be a read error. The chain's CDR3 is CASSLAGIIDTQYF. The CDR3, as DNA: TGTGCCAGCAGCCTAGCGGGCATCATAGATACGCAGTATTTT. The V and J genes are TRBV7-2 and TRBJ2-3, with 8 bases fitting TRBD2. The germline V gene encodes CDR1 SGHTA and CDR2 FQGNSA. The CDR3 contains 14 residues.

This clonotype was observed once. The V call is TRBV5-6, the J call TRBJ2-3, with 9 nucleotides matching TRBD2. Germline V gives CDR1 SGHDT, CDR2 YYEEEE. This CDR3 is 17 amino acids long. The ends lost 1 base at V and 0 bases at J; junction bases unmatched: 6. CDR3 coding DNA: TGTGCCAGCAGCTTGTTAGCGGGAGCGCCTAGCACAGATACGCAGTATTTT. The encoded protein is CASSLLAGAPSTDTQYF.

This rearrangement joins TRBV5-4 to TRBJ1-4; D is unclear. Germline CDR1 reads SGHNT; CDR2 reads YYREEE (reference sequence). Between the trimmed V and J ends, which lost 2 bases and 2 bases, there was a span of 7 bases. CDR3 length equals 14 residues. The chain's CDR3 is CASSFKGTNEKLFF. DNA of the CDR3: TGTGCCAGCAGCTTCAAGGGCACTAATGAAAAACTGTTTTTT.

The genes are TRBV10-3 and TRBJ2-1; 11 bases fit TRBD2. The CDR3 loop spans 14 amino acids. Germline lookup yields CDR1 ENHRY and CDR2 SYGVKD. V lost 6 bases to trimming and J lost 5 bases; unmatched junction nucleotides: 3. The CDR3 DNA follows: TGTGCCATCAGGACGGGACTAGCGGACAATGAGCAGTTCTTC. Translation gives CAIRTGLADNEQFF.

The V and J genes are TRBV20-1 and TRBJ2-3; D call uncertain. CDR3 length: 13 residues. The V and J ends lost 0 bases and 5 bases respectively, with 9 bases between them. The V gene's germline CDR1 is DFQATT and CDR2 SNEGSKA (reference sequence). The CDR3 DNA sequence: TGCAGTGCTAGAGATTGGCCGATAGATACGCAGTATTTT. It encodes CSARDWPIDTQYF.

V gene TRBV6-5 combines with J gene TRBJ2-1; TRBD2 aligns across 10 bases. V was clipped by 2 bases and J by 11 bases; unmatched bases: 9. The CDR3 is made up of 15 amino acids. CDR1 and CDR2 from the germline V gene are MNHEY and SVGAGI. As DNA, the CDR3 is TGTGCCAGCAGTTACAGGACTAGCGGCCTCAGAAAGCAGTTCTTC. Translation: CASSYRTSGLRKQFF.

This sequence joins TRBV12-3 or TRBV12-4 and TRBJ1-1, with D unresolved. The CDR3 consists of 13 residues. V lost 2 bases and J 1 base, leaving 5 bases between the germline ends. In DNA, the CDR3 is TGTGCCAGCAGTTTAAGGGAGAACACTGAAGCTTTCTTT. Its protein is CASSLRENTEAFF.

The rearrangement joins TRBV7-2 to TRBJ2-1; perhaps TRBD2 as D (5 bases). Germline V CDR1 and CDR2: SGHTA, FQGNSA. This CDR3 comprises 15 residues. Trimming took 3 bases from V and 2 from J, leaving 11 bases between them. The CDR3 DNA sequence: TGTGCCAGCAGCTTCCGACTATCCCCCTACAATGAGCAGTTCTTC. It specifies CASSFRLSPYNEQFF.

DNA for the CDR3: TGCGCCAGCAGCCAAGACGGGGCAGAGACCCAGTACTTC. This codes for CASSQDGAETQYF. The chain carries TRBV4-3 and TRBJ2-5; D assignment may be TRBD1 or TRBD2 (5 bases each). V lost 0 bases and J lost 4, with 6 bases in between. The germline V gene encodes CDR1 LGHNA and CDR2 YSLEER. CDR3 length: 13 amino acids.

The V and J genes are TRBV11-2 and TRBJ2-5; the match to TRBD1 covers 8 bases. Per the germline V gene, CDR1 is SGHAT and CDR2 is FQNNGV. This CDR3 contains 14 residues. V gave up 3 bases and J gave up 3 bases; unmatched junction bases: 3. CDR3 in DNA: TGTGCCAGCAGCTTTACAGGGGGAAAAGAGACCCAGTACTTC. Protein: CASSFTGGKETQYF.

This clonotype was observed a handful of times. The chain couples TRBV27 to TRBJ2-7, with 8 bases identical to TRBD1. Germline CDR1 is MNHEY and CDR2 is SMNVEV (reference sequence). This CDR3 is 13 amino acids long. V trimming: 5 bases; J trimming: 2 bases; junction bases outside the gene matches: 2. For the CDR3, the DNA is TGTGCCAGCAGTATGGGACAGGCCTACGAGCAGTACTTC. It specifies CASSMGQAYEQYF.

The CDR3: CASSQEGGGAGNEQFF. CDR3 DNA: TGTGCCAGCAGCCAAGAAGGGGGGGGAGCTGGCAATGAGCAGTTCTTC. The chain recombines TRBV3-1 with TRBJ2-1; D might be TRBD2 (7 bases). The germline V and J ends were trimmed by 0 bases and 6 bases, with 15 bases remaining between them. The CDR3 length is 16 residues. Germline V gene data show CDR1 as LGHDT and CDR2 as YNNKEL (reference sequence).

Only a few counts were recorded for this clonotype. J is TRBJ2-5 and V is TRBV29-1; D not resolved. CDR1 and CDR2 from the germline V gene are SQVTM and ANQGSEA. Trimming pared 4 bases from V and 1 base from J, leaving 1 base between. This CDR3 is built from 10 residues. Here the CDR3 DNA reads TGCAGCGTTGCCCAAGAGACCCAGTACTTC. Its protein is CSVAQETQYF. The whole variable domain, remainder taken from reference TRBV29-1 and TRBJ2-5, is SAVISQKPSRDICQRGTSLTIQCQVDSQVTMMFWYRQQPGQSLTLIATANQGSEATYESGFVIDKFPISRPNLTFSTLTVSNMSPEDSSIYLCSVAQETQYFGPGTRLLVL.

The chain uses TRBV11-2 and TRBJ1-6; weak D call: TRBD1 (5 bases). V shed 0 bases and J shed 4 bases, with 10 bases lying between them. CDR1 SGHAT and CDR2 FQNNGV come from the germline V gene. This CDR3 region has 16 residues. The CDR3 DNA follows: TGTGCCAGCAGCTTAGAAGCGACAGCTTATAATTCACCCCTCCACTTT. Its protein is CASSLEATAYNSPLHF.

This clonotype has at least ten counts. The chain uses TRBV12-3 or TRBV12-4 and TRBJ2-3; TRBD1 matches 9 bases. Trimming removed 6 bases from V and 3 bases from J; junction bases left unmatched: 7. The CDR3 totals 15 residues. The CDR3 loop reads CASRRTGGLTDTQYF. The CDR3, as DNA: TGTGCCAGCAGGCGTACAGGGGGCTTGACAGATACGCAGTATTTT.

V and J are TRBV6-2 or TRBV6-3 and TRBJ2-7; TRBD1 might be the D (5 bases). CDR1 is MNHEY and CDR2 is SVGEGT in the germline V gene. This CDR3 spans 16 amino acids. The germline V and J ends were trimmed by 5 bases and 6 bases, with 23 bases remaining between them. The CDR3 loop is CASSQTAARVSFEQYF. As DNA, the CDR3 is TGTGCCAGCAGTCAGACGGCAGCCAGGGTATCATTCGAGCAGTACTTC.

This clonotype was observed a handful of times. This rearrangement joins TRBV27 to TRBJ2-3, with D possibly matching TRBD1 (6 bases). CDR3 length: 13 residues. Germline CDR1 MNHEY, CDR2 SMNVEV (reference sequence). Trimming stripped 1 base from V and 6 bases from J, with 8 bases between. Here the CDR3 DNA reads TGTGCCAGCAGTTTATGGGGGCCCGATACGCAGTATTTT. The encoded protein is CASSLWGPDTQYF.

The V gene is TRBV6-1, the J gene TRBJ1-1, with a weak D call TRBD1 (6 bases). The CDR3 contains 15 residues. V was cut by 6 bases and J by 5 bases, with 19 bases left in between. Per germline, CDR1 MNHNS and CDR2 SASEGT. CDR3 residues: CASRPLDRSGTEAFF. The CDR3 nucleotides are TGTGCCAGCAGACCCCTTGACAGGAGCGGGACTGAAGCTTTCTTT.

This rearrangement joins TRBV29-1 to TRBJ1-1; D is possibly TRBD1 (6 bases). The CDR3 is made up of 16 amino acids. The V end was cut by 7 bases, the J end by 0 bases, with 21 bases between. The germline gives CDR1 SQVTM, CDR2 ANQGSEA. The CDR3 nucleotides read TGCAGCGCCTCGACAGGTTTCTCTTTCATGAACACTGAAGCTTTCTTT. Translated, it gives CSASTGFSFMNTEAFF.